These 24 T cell receptor beta chains were all obtained from the same sample, sequenced in a study of T cell changes during pregnancy in multiple sclerosis. Assay: immunoSEQ multiplex PCR; the TCRdb copy retains only in-frame clones and omits some. The data show about 40,000 clones, around 91% seen once. This material consisted of CD4+ T cells from peripheral blood mononuclear cells, taken before pregnancy. Every receptor here comes from a female donor with multiple sclerosis, enrolled in a pregnancy study.

The chain couples TRBV4-1 to TRBJ2-7, with 9 nucleotides matching TRBD2. Germline values: CDR1 MGHRA, CDR2 YSYEKL. Trimming cost V 1 base and J 2 bases; bases outside gene matches: 3. The CDR3 is 15 residues long. CDR3 amino acids: CASSQGLADTYEQYF. Written as DNA, the CDR3 is TGCGCCAGCAGCCAAGGACTAGCGGATACCTACGAGCAGTACTTC.

The chain recombines TRBV6-5 with TRBJ2-6, with no clear D. This CDR3 spans 16 amino acids. V lost 2 bases and J lost 2, with 10 bases in between. The germline CDR1 and CDR2 sequences are MNHEY and SVGAGI. This CDR3 reads CASSYGSRAGANVLTF. CDR3 DNA sequence: TGTGCCAGCAGTTACGGTAGTCGAGCTGGGGCCAACGTCCTGACTTTC.

The V gene is TRBV2, the J gene TRBJ1-5; 7 nucleotides line up with TRBD1. V shed 5 bases, J shed 4 bases, and the junction held 5 bases outside the gene matches. There are 14 residues in the CDR3. Germline CDR1 and CDR2: SNHLY and FYNNEI. CDR3: CASSITGANQPQHF. The CDR3 DNA follows: TGTGCCAGCAGTATCACAGGGGCTAATCAGCCCCAGCATTTT.

This chain joins TRBV28 and TRBJ2-1; 10 bases fit TRBD2. Germline values: CDR1 MDHEN, CDR2 SYDVKM. The CDR3 runs to 16 residues. J was trimmed by 3 bases and V by 5 bases; bases with no gene match: 7. The CDR3 here is CASSLASGRFYNEQFF. CDR3 nucleotide sequence: TGTGCCAGCAGTCTAGCTAGCGGGAGATTCTACAATGAGCAGTTCTTC.

This clone was counted a single time. This chain connects TRBV29-1 to TRBJ2-4, with 7 bases identical to TRBD2. CDR1 is SQVTM and CDR2 is ANQGSEA in the germline V gene. The CDR3 runs to 12 residues. Trimming removed 5 bases from V and 8 bases from J; junction bases left unmatched: 6. CDR3 in DNA: TGCAGCGTTATCCTGGGGAGGGACATTCAGTACTTC. Translation gives CSVILGRDIQYF.

This rearrangement joins TRBV18 to TRBJ1-2; D remains ambiguous. V gave up 3 bases and J gave up 4 bases, with 15 bases separating them. Germline CDR1 KGHSH, CDR2 LQKENI. This CDR3 contains 15 residues. In DNA, the CDR3 is TGTGCCAGCTCACCTCCGGGTCCCTCCGGCTATGGCTACACCTTC. Translating it yields CASSPPGPSGYGYTF. The full variable domain, its missing parts supplied by reference TRBV18 and TRBJ1-2, is NAGVMQNPRHLVRRRGQEARLRCSPMKGHSHVYWYRQLPEEGLKFMVYLQKENIIDESGMPKERFSAEFPKEGPSILRIQQVVRGDSAAYFCASSPPGPSGYGYTFGSGTRLTVV.

J is TRBJ1-1 and V is TRBV25-1; a possible D gene is TRBD1 (5 bases). V was pared by 5 bases and J by 6 bases, with 13 bases between. CDR3 length: 13 amino acids. The germline CDR1 and CDR2 sequences are MGHDK and SYGVNS. CDR3 amino acids: CASSPQGGPEAFF. DNA for the CDR3: TGTGCCAGCAGTCCCCAGGGTGGTCCTGAAGCTTTCTTT.

This chain connects TRBV29-1 to TRBJ1-2, with no clear D. V lost 1 base, J lost 0 bases, and 3 bases lay in between. Germline V gene sequence: CDR1 SQVTM, CDR2 ANQGSEA. The CDR3 is made up of 12 amino acids. CDR3 protein: CSVEASNYGYTF. The CDR3 bases are TGCAGCGTTGAAGCCTCTAACTATGGCTACACCTTC.

This chain connects TRBV19 to TRBJ1-5; 9 bases align to TRBD1. The J segment lost 5 bases and the V segment lost 5 bases, leaving 1 base of the junction unmatched. Germline V gene sequence: CDR1 LNHDA, CDR2 SQIVND (reference sequence). This CDR3 region has 13 residues. The CDR3 DNA follows: TGTGCCAGTAGTGGGACAGGGTATCAGCCCCAGCATTTT. Protein product: CASSGTGYQPQHF. Complete variable domain (other parts from reference TRBV19 and TRBJ1-5): DGGITQSPKYLFRKEGQNVTLSCEQNLNHDAMYWYRQDPGQGLRLIYYSQIVNDFQKGDIAEGYSVSREKKESFPLTVTSAQKNPTAFYLCASSGTGYQPQHFGDGTRLSIL.

The chain employs TRBV6-4 and TRBJ2-1; TRBD2 matches 9 bases. Per germline, CDR1 MRHNA and CDR2 SNTAGT. This CDR3 region has 14 residues. The junction had 1 base not matched to a gene; V was cut back by 2 bases and J by 5 bases. This CDR3 is CASSDPSGNNEQFF. The CDR3 DNA sequence: TGTGCCAGCAGTGACCCTAGCGGGAACAATGAGCAGTTCTTC.

Only one count was recorded for this clone. The rearrangement links TRBV6-1 to TRBJ2-5; TRBD2 agrees at 7 bases. The length of the CDR3 is 16 residues. The V gene end was trimmed by 0 bases and the J gene end by 3 bases; junction bases not matched to a gene: 7. Germline V gives CDR1 MNHNS, CDR2 SASEGT. The CDR3 DNA follows: TGTGCCAGCAGTGAAGCGCTCGGGGGGATAAAAGAGACCCAGTACTTC. Translated, it gives CASSEALGGIKETQYF.

This chain links TRBV9 with TRBJ1-4; 8 bases match TRBD1. In germline, CDR1 is SGDLS, CDR2 YYNGEE. The CDR3 extends over 15 amino acids. After removal of 0 bases from V and 4 bases from J, the junction contained 2 bases not matched to a gene. The CDR3 here is CASSVGTGYNEKLFF. CDR3 in DNA: TGTGCCAGCAGCGTAGGGACAGGGTATAATGAAAAACTGTTTTTT.

The J gene is TRBJ1-5, the V gene TRBV6-1; a possible D gene is TRBD1 (5 bases). The CDR3 loop spans 13 amino acids. From germline, CDR1 is MNHNS and CDR2 SASEGT. Trimming pared 0 bases from V and 6 bases from J, leaving 6 bases between. The CDR3 is CASSEAGGQPQHF. The CDR3 DNA reads TGTGCCAGCAGTGAAGCCGGGGGTCAGCCCCAGCATTTT.

This clone came up once. The chain carries TRBV5-4 and TRBJ2-1; 9 bases are a match to TRBD2. The CDR3 extends over 14 amino acids. The germline gives CDR1 SGHNT, CDR2 YYREEE (reference sequence). Trimming at V came to 3 bases and at J to 7 bases, leaving 5 bases not matched to a gene. Here the CDR3 reads CASSWASGMNEQFF. In nucleotides, the CDR3 is TGTGCCAGCAGCTGGGCTAGCGGGATGAATGAGCAGTTCTTC.

V gene TRBV10-3 combines with J gene TRBJ2-7, with 7 bases aligning to TRBD2. Germline CDR1 and CDR2: ENHRY and SYGVKD. V dropped 7 bases and J dropped 3; count of bases not matched to a gene: 6. The CDR3 is 13 residues long. This CDR3 reads CAINPGLDYEQYF. Written as DNA, the CDR3 is TGTGCCATCAATCCCGGACTAGACTACGAGCAGTACTTC.

V gene TRBV5-1 combines with J gene TRBJ1-5; 10 bases line up with TRBD1. Germline values: CDR1 SGHRS, CDR2 YFSETQ. The V and J ends lost 4 bases and 4 bases, in that order; junction bases with no gene match: 2. There are 14 residues in the CDR3. As DNA, the CDR3 is TGCGCCAGCAGCCCGGGACAGGGGAATCAGCCCCAGCATTTT. Residues: CASSPGQGNQPQHF.

V and J are TRBV28 and TRBJ2-1; D is unclear. Trimming pared 3 bases from V and 8 bases from J, leaving 5 bases between. Germline assignment: CDR1 MDHEN and CDR2 SYDVKM. The CDR3 extends over 11 amino acids. CDR3 in amino acids: CASSFFDEQFF. CDR3 in DNA: TGTGCCAGCAGTTTTTTCGATGAGCAGTTCTTC.

The chain employs TRBV6-6 and TRBJ2-1; 9 bases are a match to TRBD2. Germline V gene data show CDR1 as MNHNY and CDR2 as SVGAGI (reference sequence). The CDR3 has 14 amino acids. Germline trimming cut 5 bases from V and 10 bases from J; bases unmatched to any gene: 9. The CDR3 bases are TGTGCCAGCAGTCCTATAGCGGGAGTAGGCGAGCAGTTCTTC. Its translation: CASSPIAGVGEQFF.

The chain is built from TRBV7-6 and TRBJ2-1; 9 bases fit TRBD2. From germline, CDR1 is SGHVS and CDR2 FNYEAQ. The junction had 6 bases not matched to a gene; V was cut back by 5 bases and J by 4 bases. The CDR3 runs to 15 residues. CDR3 coding DNA: TGTGCCAGCAGCCTGATAGCGGGAGAATACAATGAGCAGTTCTTC. It codes for CASSLIAGEYNEQFF.

The chain couples TRBV27 to TRBJ2-5, with 8 bases fitting TRBD1. Trimming removed 5 bases from V and 7 bases from J; junction bases left unmatched: 21. The CDR3 covers 18 residues. Germline-derived CDR1 and CDR2 are MNHEY and SMNVEV (reference sequence). CDR3 bases: TGTGCCAGCAGTCTAGGACAGGGAGGAGGCGCCCGAAGAGGGACCCAGTACTTC. Translating it yields CASSLGQGGGARRGTQYF.

The gene calls are TRBV4-2 and TRBJ2-6, with D possibly matching TRBD2 (6 bases). V was shortened by 1 base and J by 1 base, with 20 bases between the two germline ends. The CDR3 length is 20 residues. Per the germline V gene, CDR1 is LGHNA and CDR2 is YNFKEQ. The CDR3 region is CASSQAFGTPTISGANVLTF. The CDR3 DNA follows: TGTGCCAGCAGCCAAGCCTTCGGGACTCCGACTATTTCTGGGGCCAACGTCCTGACTTTC.

CDR3 in DNA: TGTGCCAGCAGCTTGAGACTGGTGGGTCCCTACGAGCAGTACTTC. This gives the protein CASSLRLVGPYEQYF. The rearrangement uses TRBV5-8 and TRBJ2-7; D remains unclear. V was pared by 1 base and J by 2 bases, with 13 bases between. Germline-derived CDR1 and CDR2 are SGHTS and YDEGEE. The CDR3 consists of 15 residues.

The CDR3: CASSWGLAGIEETQYF. CDR3 nucleotides: TGCGCCAGCAGCTGGGGACTAGCGGGGATCGAAGAGACCCAGTACTTC. J is TRBJ2-5 and V is TRBV5-1; 13 bases match TRBD2. Trimming took 3 bases from V and 3 from J; bases not matched to a gene: 5. This CDR3 spans 16 amino acids. Per the germline V gene, CDR1 is SGHRS and CDR2 is YFSETQ.

The sample holds one count of this clone. V is TRBV2 and J is TRBJ1-2, with 7 bases that match TRBD1. This CDR3 has 13 residues. V lost 4 bases, J lost 4 bases, and 3 bases stayed unmatched. The germline CDR1 and CDR2 sequences are SNHLY and FYNNEI. CDR3 nucleotide sequence: TGTGCCAGCAGTGGGACAGGCCTCTATGGCTACACCTTC. Residues: CASSGTGLYGYTF.